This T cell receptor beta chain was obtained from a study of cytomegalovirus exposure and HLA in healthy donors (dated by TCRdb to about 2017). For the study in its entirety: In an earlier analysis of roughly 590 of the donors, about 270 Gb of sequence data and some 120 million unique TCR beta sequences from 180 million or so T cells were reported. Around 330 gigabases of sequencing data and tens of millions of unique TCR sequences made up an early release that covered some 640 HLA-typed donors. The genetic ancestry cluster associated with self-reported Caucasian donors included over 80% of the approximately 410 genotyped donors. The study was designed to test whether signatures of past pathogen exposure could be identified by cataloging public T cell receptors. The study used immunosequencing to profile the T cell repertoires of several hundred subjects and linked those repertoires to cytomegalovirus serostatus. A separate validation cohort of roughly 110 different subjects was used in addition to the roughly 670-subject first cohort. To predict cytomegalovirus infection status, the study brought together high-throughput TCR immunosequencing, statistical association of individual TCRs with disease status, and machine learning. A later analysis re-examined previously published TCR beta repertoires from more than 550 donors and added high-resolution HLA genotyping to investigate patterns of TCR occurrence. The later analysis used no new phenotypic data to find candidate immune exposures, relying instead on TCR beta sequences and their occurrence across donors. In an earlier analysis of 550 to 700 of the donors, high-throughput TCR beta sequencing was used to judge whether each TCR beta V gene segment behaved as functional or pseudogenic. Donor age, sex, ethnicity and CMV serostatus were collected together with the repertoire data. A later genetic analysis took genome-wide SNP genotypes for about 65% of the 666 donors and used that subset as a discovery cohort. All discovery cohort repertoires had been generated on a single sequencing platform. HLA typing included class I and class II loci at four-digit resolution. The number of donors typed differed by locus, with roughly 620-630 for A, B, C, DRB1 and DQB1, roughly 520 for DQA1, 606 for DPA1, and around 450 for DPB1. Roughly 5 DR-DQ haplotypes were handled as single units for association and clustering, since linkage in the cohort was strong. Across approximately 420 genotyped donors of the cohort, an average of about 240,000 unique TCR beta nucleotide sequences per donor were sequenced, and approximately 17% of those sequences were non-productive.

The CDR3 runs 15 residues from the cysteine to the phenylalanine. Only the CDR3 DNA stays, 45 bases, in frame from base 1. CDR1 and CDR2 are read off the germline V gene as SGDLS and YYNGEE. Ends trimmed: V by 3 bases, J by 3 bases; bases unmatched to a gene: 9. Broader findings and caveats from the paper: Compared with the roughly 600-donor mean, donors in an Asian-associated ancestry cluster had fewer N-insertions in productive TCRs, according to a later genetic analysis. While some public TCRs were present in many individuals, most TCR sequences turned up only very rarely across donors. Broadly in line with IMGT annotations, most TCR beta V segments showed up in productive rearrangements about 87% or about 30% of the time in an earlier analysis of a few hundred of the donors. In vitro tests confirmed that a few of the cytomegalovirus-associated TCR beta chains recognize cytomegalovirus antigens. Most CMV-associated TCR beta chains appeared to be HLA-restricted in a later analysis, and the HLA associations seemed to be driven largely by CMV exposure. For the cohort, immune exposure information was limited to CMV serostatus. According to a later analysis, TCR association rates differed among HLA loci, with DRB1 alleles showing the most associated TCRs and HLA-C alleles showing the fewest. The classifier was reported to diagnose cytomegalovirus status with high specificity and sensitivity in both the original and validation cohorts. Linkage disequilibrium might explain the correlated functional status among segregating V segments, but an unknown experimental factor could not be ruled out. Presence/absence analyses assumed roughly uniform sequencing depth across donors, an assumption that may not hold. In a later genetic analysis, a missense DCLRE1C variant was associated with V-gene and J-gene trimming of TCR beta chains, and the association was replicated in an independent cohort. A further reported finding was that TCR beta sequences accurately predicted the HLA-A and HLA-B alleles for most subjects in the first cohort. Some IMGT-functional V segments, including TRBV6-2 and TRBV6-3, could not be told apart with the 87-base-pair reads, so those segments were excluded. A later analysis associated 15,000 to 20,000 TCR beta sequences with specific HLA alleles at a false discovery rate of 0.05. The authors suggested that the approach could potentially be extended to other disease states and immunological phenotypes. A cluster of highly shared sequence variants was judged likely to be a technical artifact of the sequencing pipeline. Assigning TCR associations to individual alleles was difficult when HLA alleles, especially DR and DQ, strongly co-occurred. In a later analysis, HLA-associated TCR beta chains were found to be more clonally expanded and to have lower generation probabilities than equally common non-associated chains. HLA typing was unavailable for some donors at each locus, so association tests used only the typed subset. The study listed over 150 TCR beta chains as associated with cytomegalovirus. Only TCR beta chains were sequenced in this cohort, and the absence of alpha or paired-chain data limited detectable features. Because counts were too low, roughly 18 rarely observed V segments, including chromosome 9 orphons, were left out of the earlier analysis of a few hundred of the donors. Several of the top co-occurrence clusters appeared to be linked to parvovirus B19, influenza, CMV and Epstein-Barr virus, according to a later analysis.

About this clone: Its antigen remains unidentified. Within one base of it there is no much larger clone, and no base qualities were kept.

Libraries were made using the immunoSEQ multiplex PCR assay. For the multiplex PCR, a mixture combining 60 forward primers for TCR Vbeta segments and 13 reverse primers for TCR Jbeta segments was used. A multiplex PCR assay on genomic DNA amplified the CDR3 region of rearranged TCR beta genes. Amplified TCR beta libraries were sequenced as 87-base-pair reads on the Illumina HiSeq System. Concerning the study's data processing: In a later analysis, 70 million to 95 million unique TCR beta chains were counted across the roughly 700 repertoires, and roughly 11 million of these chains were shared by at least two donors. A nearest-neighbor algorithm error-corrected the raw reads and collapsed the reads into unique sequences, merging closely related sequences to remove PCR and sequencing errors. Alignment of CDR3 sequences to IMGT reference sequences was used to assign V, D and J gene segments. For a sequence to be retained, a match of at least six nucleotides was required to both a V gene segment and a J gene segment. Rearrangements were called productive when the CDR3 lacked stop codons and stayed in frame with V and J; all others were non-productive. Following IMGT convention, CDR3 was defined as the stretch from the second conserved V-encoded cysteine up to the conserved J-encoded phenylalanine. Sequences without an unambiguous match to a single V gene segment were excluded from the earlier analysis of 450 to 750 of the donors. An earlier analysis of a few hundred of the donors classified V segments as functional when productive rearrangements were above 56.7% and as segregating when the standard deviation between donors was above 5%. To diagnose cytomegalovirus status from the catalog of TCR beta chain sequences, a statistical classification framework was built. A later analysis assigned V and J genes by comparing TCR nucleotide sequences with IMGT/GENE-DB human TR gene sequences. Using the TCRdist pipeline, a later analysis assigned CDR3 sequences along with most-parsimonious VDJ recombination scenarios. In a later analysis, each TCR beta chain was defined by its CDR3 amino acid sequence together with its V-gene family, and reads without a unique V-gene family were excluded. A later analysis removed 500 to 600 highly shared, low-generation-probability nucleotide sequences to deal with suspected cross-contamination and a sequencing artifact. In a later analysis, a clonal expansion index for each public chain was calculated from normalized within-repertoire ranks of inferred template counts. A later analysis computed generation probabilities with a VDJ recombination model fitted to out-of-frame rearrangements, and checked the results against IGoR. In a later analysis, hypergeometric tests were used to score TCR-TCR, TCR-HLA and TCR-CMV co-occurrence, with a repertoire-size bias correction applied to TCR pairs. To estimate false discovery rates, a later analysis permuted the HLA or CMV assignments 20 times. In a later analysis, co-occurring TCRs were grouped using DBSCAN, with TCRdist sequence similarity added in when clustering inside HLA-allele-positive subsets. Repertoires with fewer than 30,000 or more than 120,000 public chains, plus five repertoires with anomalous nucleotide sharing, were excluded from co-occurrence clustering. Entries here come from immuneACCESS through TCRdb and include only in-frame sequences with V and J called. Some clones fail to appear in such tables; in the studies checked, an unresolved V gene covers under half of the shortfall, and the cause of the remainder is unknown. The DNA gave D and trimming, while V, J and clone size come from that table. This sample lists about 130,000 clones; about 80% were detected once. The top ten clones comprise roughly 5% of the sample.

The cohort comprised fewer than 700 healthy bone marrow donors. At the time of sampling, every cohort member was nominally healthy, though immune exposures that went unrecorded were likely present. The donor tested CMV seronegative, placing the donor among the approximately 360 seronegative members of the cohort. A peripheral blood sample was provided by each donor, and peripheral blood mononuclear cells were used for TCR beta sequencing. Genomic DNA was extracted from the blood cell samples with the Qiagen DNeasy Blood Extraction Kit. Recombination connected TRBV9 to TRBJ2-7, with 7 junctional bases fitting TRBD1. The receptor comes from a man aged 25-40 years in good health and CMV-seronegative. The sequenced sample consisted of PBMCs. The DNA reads TGTGCCAGCAGCGAGGGGGCCGGGGTCTACTACGAGCAGTACTTC. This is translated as CASSEGAGVYYEQYF.